The T cell receptor beta chain described here comes from a study of blood T cell repertoires in COVID-19. Study details: PBMCs, B-cell-depleted T cells, or T cells provided the cDNA or gDNA that made up the material.

Per the germline V gene, CDR1 is SGHNT and CDR2 is YYREEE (reference sequence). The V and J ends lost 1 base and 2 bases respectively, with 3 bases between them. This CDR3 spans 12 amino acids. Authors' methods: It was from reference gene primer amplification that nucleated cell counts were estimated. This table comes from immunoSEQ multiplex PCR, and its TCRdb copy is limited to in-frame clones, with some not included. Clone size and the V and J calls come from that table; the DNA yielded D and trimming. The data contain under 250,000 clones, around four fifths of them singletons. The TCR was taken from a middle-aged man with acute or convalescent COVID-19. Sequenced: peripheral blood. This chain uses TRBV5-4 with TRBJ1-1, with D unresolved. This chain's CDR3 is CASSLTNTEAFF. CDR3 in DNA: TGTGCCAGCAGCTTGACTAACACTGAAGCTTTCTTT.